This T cell receptor (beta chain) was documented in a study of shared clonotypes between healthy human individuals. Study-level background: Each donor contributed plates that comprised three CD4 naive, three CD4 memory, two CD8 naive and one CD8 memory.

Germline assignment: CDR1 SGHDT and CDR2 YYEEEE. The CDR3 length is 16 residues. The ends were cut back, 2 bases at V and 0 bases at J, with 14 bases in the middle. Assay used: immunoSEQ multiplex PCR; TCRdb lists only in-frame clones, some missing. The table lists approximately 1,500,000 clones, 95% to 99% of them singletons. This chain joins TRBV5-6 and TRBJ2-5, with a possible D match to TRBD1 (6 bases). Input material: naive CD4+ T cells sorted from blood. The sample's subset: CD45RA+ positively selected. The sequence was obtained from a man aged 25 to 40 in good health. DNA of the CDR3: TGTGCCAGCAGCTTACAGGGCGCCCTGAACCAAGAGACCCAGTACTTC. Translation: CASSLQGALNQETQYF.